This T cell receptor beta chain was captured by sequencing in a study of T cell therapy after organ transplantation. About the study: Of roughly 10 patients, eight responded clinically and two did not.

The CDR3 contains 15 residues. Trimming cost V 5 bases and J 7 bases; bases outside gene matches: 11. Per the germline V gene, CDR1 is SGDLS and CDR2 is YYNGEE. On this clone itself: Antigen: not known.

Some clones are missing from TCRdb's copy, which holds only in-frame ones; the method was immunoSEQ multiplex PCR. Altogether 40,000 to 60,000 clones are present, approximately 94% being singletons, with the ten largest covering over 3%. Findings and caveats of the study: Pretherapy CD8 clonality inversely correlated with its fold change after therapy.

This chain uses TRBV9 with TRBJ1-1; 10 bases are shared with TRBD1. The clonotype was recovered from a human patient who had received a solid organ transplant and had CMV disease. Sample: CD8+ T cells from blood, taken before autologous CMV-specific T cell therapy. The CDR3 region is CASSRTGGKDIEAFF. The CDR3 DNA reads TGTGCCAGCAGTCGGACAGGGGGGAAGGACATTGAAGCTTTCTTT. Supplemented by reference TRBV9 and TRBJ1-1, the full variable domain reads DSGVTQTPKHLITATGQRVTLRCSPRSGDLSVYWYQQSLDQGLQFLIQYYNGEERAKGNILERFSAQQFPDLHSELNLSSLELGDSALYFCASSRTGGKDIEAFFGQGTRLTVV.